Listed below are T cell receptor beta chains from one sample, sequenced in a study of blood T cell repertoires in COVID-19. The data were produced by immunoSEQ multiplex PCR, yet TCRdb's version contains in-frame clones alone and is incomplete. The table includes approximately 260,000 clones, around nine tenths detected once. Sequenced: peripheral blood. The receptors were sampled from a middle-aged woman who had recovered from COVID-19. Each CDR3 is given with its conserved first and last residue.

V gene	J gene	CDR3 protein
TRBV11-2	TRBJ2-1	CASSVTSGGPYNEQFF
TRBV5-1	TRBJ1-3	CASSGGTAAGNTIYF
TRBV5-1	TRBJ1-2	CASSLQGVSYGYTF
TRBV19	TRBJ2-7	CASSIGTGNYEQYF
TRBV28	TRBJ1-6	CASSLGALANSPLHF
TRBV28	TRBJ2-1	CASSLPPPGSYNEQFF
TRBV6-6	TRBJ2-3	CASRSGVDTQYF
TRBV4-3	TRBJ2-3	CASSQDLGGIGTDTQYF
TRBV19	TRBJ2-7	CATRERDRGQYEQYF
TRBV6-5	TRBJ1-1	CASSSDRGRGTEAFF
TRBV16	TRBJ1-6	CASSQSVLNSPLHF
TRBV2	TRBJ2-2	CASQGLTPVRVPGELFF
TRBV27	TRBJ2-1	CASSYTRYSYNEQFF
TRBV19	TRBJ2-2	CASRSLAGSTNTGELFF
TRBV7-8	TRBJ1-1	CASVRDGEAFF
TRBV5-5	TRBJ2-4	CASSLLADIKNIQYF
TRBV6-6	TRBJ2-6	CASTSSTGPGANVLTF
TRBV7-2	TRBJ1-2	CASSLAGAVNYGYTF
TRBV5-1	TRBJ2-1	CASSQGQGINEQFF
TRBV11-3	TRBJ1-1	CASSFARDTEAFF
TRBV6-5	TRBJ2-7	CASKAANIYEQYF
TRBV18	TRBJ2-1	CASSPEGTGSSPRQFF
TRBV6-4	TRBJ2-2	CASSVSGVPGELFF
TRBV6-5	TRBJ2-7	CASLTDRVYEQYF